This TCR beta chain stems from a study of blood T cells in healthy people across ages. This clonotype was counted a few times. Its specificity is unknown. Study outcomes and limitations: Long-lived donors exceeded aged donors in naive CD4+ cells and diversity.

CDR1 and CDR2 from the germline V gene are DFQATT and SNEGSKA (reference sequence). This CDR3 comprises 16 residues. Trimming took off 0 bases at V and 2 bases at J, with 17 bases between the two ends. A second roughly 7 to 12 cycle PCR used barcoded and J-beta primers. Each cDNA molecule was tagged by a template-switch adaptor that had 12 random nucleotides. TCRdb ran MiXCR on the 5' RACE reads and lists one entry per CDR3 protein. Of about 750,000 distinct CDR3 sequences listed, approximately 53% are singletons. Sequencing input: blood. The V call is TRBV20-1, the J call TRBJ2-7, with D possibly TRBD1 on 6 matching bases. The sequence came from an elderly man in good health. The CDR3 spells CSARDFKGEFTYEQYF. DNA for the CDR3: TGCAGTGCTAGAGATTTTAAGGGGGAGTTTACCTACGAGCAGTACTTC.